This passage covers 30 T cell receptor beta chains from one sample sequenced in a study of cytomegalovirus exposure and HLA in healthy donors. The PCR made use of 60 Vbeta and 13 Jbeta primers. Sequenced by immunoSEQ multiplex PCR; TCRdb stores in-frame clones only, minus some. The sample carries under 60,000 clones, approximately 80% recorded once. Sequencing used PBMCs. Every receptor here comes from a woman aged 40 to 50 in good health and CMV-seropositive.

The chain combines TRBV29-1 with TRBJ1-1, with D hard to call. The CDR3 is 14 amino acids. Deletions cut 5 bases from V and 8 bases from J, with 21 bases between. From germline, CDR1 is SQVTM and CDR2 ANQGSEA. CDR3 bases: TGCAGCGTTATTTCACCAACAGCCGCCTTGGAAGCTTTCTTT. This sequence encodes CSVISPTAALEAFF.

The rearrangement joins TRBV19 to TRBJ1-3; tentative D call: TRBD1 (5 bases). CDR1 LNHDA and CDR2 SQIVND come from the germline V gene (reference sequence). The CDR3 spans 16 residues. V lost 1 base and J lost 3, with 13 bases in between. CDR3: CASSIVPGPGGNTIYF. As DNA, the CDR3 is TGTGCCAGTAGTATAGTCCCAGGGCCGGGTGGAAACACCATATATTTT. The complete variable domain, with remaining parts taken from reference TRBV19 and TRBJ1-3, reads DGGITQSPKYLFRKEGQNVTLSCEQNLNHDAMYWYRQDPGQGLRLIYYSQIVNDFQKGDIAEGYSVSREKKESFPLTVTSAQKNPTAFYLCASSIVPGPGGNTIYFGEGSWLTVV.

V usage is TRBV19 and J usage is TRBJ1-5, with TRBD1 matching 10 bases. Trimming took 9 bases from V and 7 from J; bases not matched to a gene: 3. CDR3 length: 12 residues. Germline V gives CDR1 LNHDA, CDR2 SQIVND (reference sequence). As DNA, the CDR3 is TGTGCCAGCCGACAGGGGGCCCAGCCCCAGCATTTT. Residues: CASRQGAQPQHF.

The rearrangement joins TRBV19 to TRBJ2-1, with a tentative D call TRBD1 (5 bases). The germline V and J ends were trimmed by 3 bases and 9 bases, with 12 bases remaining between them. Germline lookup yields CDR1 LNHDA and CDR2 SQIVND (reference sequence). CDR3 size: 13 residues. The CDR3 here is CASSIYKGIEQFF. CDR3 DNA: TGTGCCAGTAGTATCTATAAGGGGATTGAGCAGTTCTTC.

The chain joins TRBV7-9 to TRBJ1-5; D is unresolved. The CDR3 contains 13 residues. The germline CDR1 and CDR2 sequences are SEHNR and FQNEAQ (reference sequence). V was trimmed by 3 bases and J by 0 bases, leaving 3 bases between them. This CDR3 reads CASSFSSNQPQHF. DNA of the CDR3: TGTGCCAGCAGCTTCAGTAGCAATCAGCCCCAGCATTTT. The entire variable domain, with the rest obtained from reference TRBV7-9 and TRBJ1-5, is as follows: DTGVSQNPRHKITKRGQNVTFRCDPISEHNRLYWYRQTLGQGPEFLTYFQNEAQLEKSRLLSDRFSAERPKGSFSTLEIQRTEQGDSAMYLCASSFSSNQPQHFGDGTRLSIL.

The chain is built from TRBV2 and TRBJ1-2, with TRBD1 matching over 11 bases. V lost 7 bases and J lost 2; bases outside the gene matches: 3. The CDR3 is 14 residues long. In germline, CDR1 is SNHLY, CDR2 FYNNEI. The CDR3 spells CASTGTGGNYGYTF. Written as DNA, the CDR3 is TGTGCCAGCACTGGGACAGGGGGGAACTATGGCTACACCTTC.

The chain has TRBV27 and TRBJ2-2, with 11 bases aligning to TRBD2. The CDR3 has 16 residues. Germline CDR1 reads MNHEY; CDR2 reads SMNVEV (reference sequence). Unmatched junction bases numbered 7, after V lost 5 bases and J lost 5 bases. CDR3 residues: CASSPSGGTSTGELFF. The CDR3 DNA reads as TGTGCCAGCAGTCCTAGCGGGGGGACCTCAACCGGGGAGCTGTTTTTT.

The chain has TRBV6-5 and TRBJ1-1; no clear D. There are 12 residues in the CDR3. Germline CDR1 reads MNHEY; CDR2 reads SVGAGI. V was trimmed by 4 bases and J by 5 bases, leaving 8 bases between them. The CDR3 spells CASSFPGTEAFF. The CDR3 DNA sequence: TGTGCCAGCAGTTTTCCCGGTACTGAAGCTTTCTTT.

V gene TRBV9 combines with J gene TRBJ1-4; TRBD1 might be the D (6 bases). This CDR3 comprises 14 residues. CDR1 is SGDLS and CDR2 is YYNGEE in the germline V gene. V lost 4 bases and J lost 4, with 11 bases in between. For the CDR3, the DNA is TGTGCCAGCAGCAAACAGGGCCTTAATGAAAAACTGTTTTTT. It specifies CASSKQGLNEKLFF.

V and J are TRBV2 and TRBJ2-7; 7 bases line up with TRBD1. This CDR3 spans 16 amino acids. J was trimmed by 5 bases and V by 6 bases; bases with no gene match: 16. Germline lookup yields CDR1 SNHLY and CDR2 FYNNEI. CDR3 sequence: CASRWPMTGTGNEQYF. CDR3 bases: TGTGCCAGCAGATGGCCGATGACAGGGACGGGCAACGAGCAGTACTTC.

This clone was seen once. J is TRBJ2-2 and V is TRBV1; TRBD1, the D gene given by the table, was not confirmed from the DNA. TRBV1 is noted as a pseudogene. This CDR3 region has 20 residues. The CDR3 reads CTSSLRCPSGTPDDTGELFF. CDR3 DNA: TGCACCAGCAGCCTCCGCTGCCCGTCCGGGACACCAGACGACACCGGGGAGCTGTTTTTT.

The V and J genes are TRBV6-5 and TRBJ2-3, with TRBD1 matching 8 bases. Germline loops: CDR1 MNHEY, CDR2 SVGAGI. Unmatched junction bases numbered 8, after V lost 8 bases and J lost 1 base. There are 15 residues in the CDR3. In nucleotides, the CDR3 is TGTGCCAGCGGGTCAGGGGGCCTCGGCACAGATACGCAGTATTTT. Protein: CASGSGGLGTDTQYF.

This clone appeared a single time. CDR3 nucleotides: TGTGCCAGCCCCCCGGTTGAGGGAGTTTTCTTT. Translation: CASPPVEGVFF. The chain is built from TRBV6-5 and TRBJ1-1; no reliable D call. Germline CDR1 reads MNHEY; CDR2 reads SVGAGI. The germline V and J ends were trimmed by 8 bases and 13 bases, with 17 bases remaining between them. CDR3 size: 11 residues.

This clone was seen only once. This chain connects TRBV30 to TRBJ1-3, with TRBD1 identical over 8 bases. Germline loops: CDR1 GTSNPN, CDR2 SVGIG (reference sequence). The CDR3 is made up of 18 amino acids. The trim removed 5 bases at V and 0 bases at J, leaving 15 bases unmatched. The CDR3 nucleotides are TGTGCCTGGCGGAACCGGGACAGGTCCTTGAGCTCTGGAAACACCATATATTTT. This translates into CAWRNRDRSLSSGNTIYF.

J is TRBJ2-2 and V is TRBV25-1, with 8 bases that match TRBD1. This CDR3 contains 16 residues. CDR1 MGHDK and CDR2 SYGVNS come from the germline V gene. V lost 3 bases and J lost 4; bases outside the gene matches: 7. The CDR3 sequence: CASSDVRGRGTGELFF. The CDR3 DNA reads as TGTGCCAGCAGTGATGTCAGGGGGCGCGGCACCGGGGAGCTGTTTTTT.

This chain connects TRBV7-3 to TRBJ2-1, with TRBD2 as a possible D gene (6 bases). Per germline, CDR1 SGHTA and CDR2 FQGTGA. Trimming took 8 bases from V and 6 from J, leaving 17 bases between them. The CDR3 totals 14 residues. Here the CDR3 DNA reads TGTGCCAGCGGGGTGGACTACGGAGCCAATGAGCAGTTCTTC. Its translation is CASGVDYGANEQFF.

The CDR3 sequence is CASRVAGGGDTQYF. The CDR3 nucleotides read TGTGCCAGTAGGGTAGCGGGGGGTGGTGATACGCAGTATTTT. The V gene is TRBV19, the J gene TRBJ2-3, with 10 nucleotides matching TRBD2. The CDR3 extends over 14 amino acids. In germline, CDR1 is LNHDA, CDR2 SQIVND (reference sequence). Trimming removed 6 bases from V and 6 bases from J; junction bases left unmatched: 6.

The V and J genes are TRBV2 and TRBJ2-3; tentatively, D is TRBD2 (5 bases). CDR1 and CDR2 (germline): SNHLY, FYNNEI. This CDR3 has 14 residues. Trimming removed 8 bases from V and 4 bases from J, with 16 bases in between. DNA of the CDR3: TGTGCCAGCCGGGATCCTACTCGGGCAGATACGCAGTATTTT. Translating gives CASRDPTRADTQYF.

The chain is built from TRBV7-2 and TRBJ2-6; the match to TRBD1 covers 10 bases. The germline gives CDR1 SGHTA, CDR2 FQGNSA. The CDR3 spans 18 residues. Trimming removed 5 bases from V and 0 bases from J; junction bases left unmatched: 7. The chain's CDR3 is CASSRQGALSSGANVLTF. CDR3 in DNA: TGTGCCAGCAGCCGACAGGGGGCCCTAAGCTCTGGGGCCAACGTCCTGACTTTC.

The chain carries TRBV19 and TRBJ1-1; D is ambiguous. CDR3 size: 16 residues. The germline V and J ends were trimmed by 4 bases and 2 bases, with 17 bases remaining between them. Looked up from germline, CDR1 is LNHDA and CDR2 is SQIVND (reference sequence). The CDR3 is CASSTPAAASNTEAFF. The DNA of the CDR3 is TGTGCCAGTAGTACCCCCGCGGCAGCGTCCAACACTGAAGCTTTCTTT.

J is TRBJ1-1 and V is TRBV11-2; D not resolved. This CDR3 has 15 amino acids. Germline-derived CDR1 and CDR2 are SGHAT and FQNNGV. The V and J ends lost 1 base and 1 base respectively, with 10 bases between them. The CDR3 DNA sequence: TGTGCCAGCAGCTTAGTTTTACAGAAGAACACTGAAGCTTTCTTT. Its translation is CASSLVLQKNTEAFF.

This clone was observed a single time. V gene TRBV11-3 combines with J gene TRBJ1-1; D ambiguous. CDR3 size: 13 residues. Trimming shortened V by 3 bases and J by 0 bases, and 5 bases separated the two germline ends. Germline V gene data show CDR1 as SGHNT and CDR2 as YENEEA. CDR3 in amino acids: CASSFSLNTEAFF. The CDR3 nucleotides are TGTGCCAGCAGCTTTTCTTTGAACACTGAAGCTTTCTTT. Using reference TRBV11-3 and TRBJ1-1 for the parts outside the CDR3, the full variable domain is EAGVVQSPRYKIIEKKQPVAFWCNPISGHNTLYWYLQNLGQGPELLIRYENEEAVDDSQLPKDRFSAERLKGVDSTLKIQPAELGDSAVYLCASSFSLNTEAFFGQGTRLTVV.

This clone was detected only once. This chain links TRBV5-4 with TRBJ2-5, with D tentatively TRBD2 (6 bases). V dropped 4 bases and J dropped 1 base, with 11 bases sitting between them. This CDR3 spans 14 amino acids. Per the germline V gene, CDR1 is SGHNT and CDR2 is YYREEE (reference sequence). Written as DNA, the CDR3 is TGTGCCAGCAGCCGGGCAGCGGGCCAAGAGACCCAGTACTTC. Its protein is CASSRAAGQETQYF.

This clone was counted between two and nine times. The chain recombines TRBV19 with TRBJ1-5; D is ambiguous. The germline V and J ends were trimmed by 7 bases and 4 bases, with 20 bases remaining between them. This CDR3 is built from 16 residues. The germline V gene encodes CDR1 LNHDA and CDR2 SQIVND (reference sequence). CDR3 nucleotides: TGTGCCAGTAACCTTGGGCTGGGAGTGAAGAATCAGCCCCAGCATTTT. Translating gives CASNLGLGVKNQPQHF.

CDR3 region: CASSEGQGNEKLFF. The CDR3 nucleotides are TGTGCCAGCAGTGAAGGACAGGGGAATGAAAAACTGTTTTTT. The chain recombines TRBV6-1 with TRBJ1-4; 8 bases align to TRBD1. Germline values: CDR1 MNHNS, CDR2 SASEGT. This CDR3 has 14 residues. Trimming took 1 base from V and 5 from J; bases not matched to a gene: 0.

This sequence joins TRBV27 and TRBJ2-7, with D tentatively TRBD2 (5 bases). Germline-derived CDR1 and CDR2 are MNHEY and SMNVEV (reference sequence). The germline V and J ends were trimmed by 3 bases and 0 bases, with 9 bases remaining between them. The CDR3 has 14 amino acids. In nucleotides, the CDR3 is TGTGCCAGCAGTTTGGACGGAGGCTCCTACGAGCAGTACTTC. This translates into CASSLDGGSYEQYF.

The chain is built from TRBV4-1 and TRBJ2-1; 9 nucleotides agree with TRBD2. V shed 0 bases and J 9 bases; nucleotides not matched to a gene: 12. From germline, CDR1 is MGHRA and CDR2 YSYEKL. The CDR3 loop spans 17 amino acids. CDR3 sequence (DNA): TGCGCCAGCAGCCAAGACCCCCCTAGCGGGGTACGGGGTGAGCAGTTCTTC. It codes for CASSQDPPSGVRGEQFF.

This rearrangement joins TRBV18 to TRBJ2-5; no definite D call. The germline V gene has CDR1 KGHSH and CDR2 LQKENI. This CDR3 is built from 14 residues. V was cut by 4 bases and J by 3 bases, with 12 bases left in between. CDR3 sequence reads: CASSRGSLEETQYF. DNA for the CDR3: TGTGCCAGCTCACGCGGATCCTTGGAAGAGACCCAGTACTTC.

V is TRBV5-4 and J is TRBJ2-3, with TRBD1 matching over 7 bases. The CDR3 spans 15 residues. Germline V gene lookup returns CDR1 SGHNT and CDR2 YYREEE (reference sequence). Trimming took 1 base from V and 5 from J; bases not matched to a gene: 7. The CDR3 DNA reads as TGTGCCAGCAGCTTGAAGAGGGGGCGGCGAGATACGCAGTATTTT. This sequence encodes CASSLKRGRRDTQYF.

The J gene is TRBJ2-7, the V gene TRBV27; 11 bases are a match to TRBD1. The junction had 2 bases not matched to a gene; V was cut back by 5 bases and J by 5 bases. CDR1 is MNHEY, CDR2 SMNVEV, per germline (reference sequence). CDR3 length: 13 amino acids. The CDR3 protein is CASSGQGAHEQYF. The CDR3 DNA sequence: TGTGCCAGCAGTGGACAGGGGGCCCACGAGCAGTACTTC.